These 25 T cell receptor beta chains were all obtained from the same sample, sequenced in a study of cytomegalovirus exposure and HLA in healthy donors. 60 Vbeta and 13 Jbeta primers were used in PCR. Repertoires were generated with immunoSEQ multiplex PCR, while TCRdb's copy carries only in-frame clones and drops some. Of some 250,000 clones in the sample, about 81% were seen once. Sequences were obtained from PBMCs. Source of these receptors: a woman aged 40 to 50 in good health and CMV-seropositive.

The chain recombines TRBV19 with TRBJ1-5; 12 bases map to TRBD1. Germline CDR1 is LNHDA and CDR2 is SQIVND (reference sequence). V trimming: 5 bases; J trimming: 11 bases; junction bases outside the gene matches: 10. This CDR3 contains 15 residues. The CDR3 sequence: CASSPPGTGGPSQHF. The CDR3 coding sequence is TGTGCCAGTAGTCCCCCCGGGACAGGGGGCCCCTCCCAGCATTTT.

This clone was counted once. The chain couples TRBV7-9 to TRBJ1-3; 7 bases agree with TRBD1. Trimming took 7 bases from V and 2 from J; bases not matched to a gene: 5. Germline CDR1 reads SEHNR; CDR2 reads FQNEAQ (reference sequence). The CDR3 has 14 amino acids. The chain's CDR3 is CASNEDRAGNTIYF. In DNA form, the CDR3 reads TGTGCCAGCAACGAAGACAGGGCTGGAAACACCATATATTTT. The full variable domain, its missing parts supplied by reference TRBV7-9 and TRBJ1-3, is DTGVSQNPRHKITKRGQNVTFRCDPISEHNRLYWYRQTLGQGPEFLTYFQNEAQLEKSRLLSDRFSAERPKGSFSTLEIQRTEQGDSAMYLCASNEDRAGNTIYFGEGSWLTVV.

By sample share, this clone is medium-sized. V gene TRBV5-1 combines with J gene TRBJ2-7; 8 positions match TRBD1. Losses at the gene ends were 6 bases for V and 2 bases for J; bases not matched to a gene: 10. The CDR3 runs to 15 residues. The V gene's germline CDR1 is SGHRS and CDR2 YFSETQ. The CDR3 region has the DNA TGCGCCAGCAATCCAGGGGGCCTCGGGACCTACGAGCAGTACTTC. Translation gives CASNPGGLGTYEQYF.

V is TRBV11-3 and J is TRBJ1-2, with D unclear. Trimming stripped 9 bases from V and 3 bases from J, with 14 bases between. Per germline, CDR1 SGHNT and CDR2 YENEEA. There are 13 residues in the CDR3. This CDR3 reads CASSLGEYYGYTF. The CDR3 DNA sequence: TGTGCCAGTAGCCTCGGGGAGTACTATGGCTACACCTTC.

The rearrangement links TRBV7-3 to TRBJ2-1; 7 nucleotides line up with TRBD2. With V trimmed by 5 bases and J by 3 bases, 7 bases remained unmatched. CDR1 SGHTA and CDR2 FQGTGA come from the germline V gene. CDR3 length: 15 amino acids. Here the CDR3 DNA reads TGTGCCAGCAGCGCTAGCGGAACATACTACAATGAGCAGTTCTTC. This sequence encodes CASSASGTYYNEQFF.

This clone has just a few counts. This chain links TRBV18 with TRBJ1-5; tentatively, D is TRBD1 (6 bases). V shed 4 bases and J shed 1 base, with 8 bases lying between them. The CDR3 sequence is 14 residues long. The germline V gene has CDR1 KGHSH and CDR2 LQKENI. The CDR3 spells CASSQGVSNQPQHF. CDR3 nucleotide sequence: TGTGCCAGCTCACAGGGGGTAAGCAATCAGCCCCAGCATTTT.

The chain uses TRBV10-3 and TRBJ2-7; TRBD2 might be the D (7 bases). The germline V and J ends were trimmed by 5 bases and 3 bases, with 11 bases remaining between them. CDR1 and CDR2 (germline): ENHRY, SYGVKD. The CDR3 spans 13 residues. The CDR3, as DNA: TGTGCCATCAGTCGGGGGGCGAACTACGAGCAGTACTTC. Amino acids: CAISRGANYEQYF.

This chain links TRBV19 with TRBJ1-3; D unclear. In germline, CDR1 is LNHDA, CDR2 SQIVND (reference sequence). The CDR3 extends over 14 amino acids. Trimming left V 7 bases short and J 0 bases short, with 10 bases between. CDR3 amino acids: CASTGSASGNTIYF. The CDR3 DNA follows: TGTGCCAGTACCGGCAGCGCCTCTGGAAACACCATATATTTT.

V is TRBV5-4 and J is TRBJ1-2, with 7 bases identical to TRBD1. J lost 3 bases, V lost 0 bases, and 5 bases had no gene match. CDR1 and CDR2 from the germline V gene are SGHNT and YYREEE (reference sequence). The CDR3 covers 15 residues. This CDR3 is CASSLGDREHYGYTF. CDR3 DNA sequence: TGTGCCAGCAGCTTGGGGGACAGAGAACACTATGGCTACACCTTC.

CDR3 residues: CAWGQGQYSGNTIYF. The DNA for the CDR3 is TGTGCCTGGGGACAGGGACAGTACTCTGGAAACACCATATATTTT. The chain links TRBV30 to TRBJ1-3; 8 nucleotides agree with TRBD1. The CDR3 has 15 amino acids. Germline CDR1 reads GTSNPN; CDR2 reads SVGIG (reference sequence). Trimming removed 5 bases from V and 0 bases from J; junction bases left unmatched: 6.

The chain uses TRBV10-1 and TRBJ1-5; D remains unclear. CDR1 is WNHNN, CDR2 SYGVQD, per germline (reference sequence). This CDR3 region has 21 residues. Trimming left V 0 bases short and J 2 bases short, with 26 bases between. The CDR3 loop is CASSESAEGRRTTHGNQPQHF. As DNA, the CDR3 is TGCGCCAGCAGTGAGTCGGCTGAAGGGAGGAGGACTACTCATGGCAATCAGCCCCAGCATTTT.

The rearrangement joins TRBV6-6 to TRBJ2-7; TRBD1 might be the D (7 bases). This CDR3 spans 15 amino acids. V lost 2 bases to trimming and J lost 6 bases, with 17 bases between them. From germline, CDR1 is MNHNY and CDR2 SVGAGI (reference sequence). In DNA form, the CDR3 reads TGTGCCAGCAGTTACGGGGGGACAGTTCGAGGCGAGCAGTACTTC. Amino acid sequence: CASSYGGTVRGEQYF.

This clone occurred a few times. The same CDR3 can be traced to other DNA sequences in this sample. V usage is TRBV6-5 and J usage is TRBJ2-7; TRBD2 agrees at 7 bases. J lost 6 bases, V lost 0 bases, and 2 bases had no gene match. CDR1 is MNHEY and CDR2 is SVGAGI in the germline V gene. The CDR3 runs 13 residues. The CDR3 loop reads CASSYSGGGEQYF. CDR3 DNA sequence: TGTGCCAGCAGTTACTCGGGGGGGGGCGAGCAGTACTTC.

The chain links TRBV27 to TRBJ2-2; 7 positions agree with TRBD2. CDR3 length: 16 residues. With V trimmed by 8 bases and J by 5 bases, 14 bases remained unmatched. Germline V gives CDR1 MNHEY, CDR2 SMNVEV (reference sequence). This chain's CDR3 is CASRSLGRGRTGELFF. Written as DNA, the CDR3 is TGTGCCAGCCGTAGTTTGGGGCGGGGGAGGACCGGGGAGCTGTTTTTT.

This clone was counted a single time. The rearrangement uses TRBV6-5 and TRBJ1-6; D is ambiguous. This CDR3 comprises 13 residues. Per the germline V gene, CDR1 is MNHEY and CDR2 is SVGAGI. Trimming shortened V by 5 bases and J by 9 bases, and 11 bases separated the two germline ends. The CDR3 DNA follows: TGTGCCAGCAGTCCCAATTTCATTTCACCCCTCCACTTT. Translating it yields CASSPNFISPLHF.

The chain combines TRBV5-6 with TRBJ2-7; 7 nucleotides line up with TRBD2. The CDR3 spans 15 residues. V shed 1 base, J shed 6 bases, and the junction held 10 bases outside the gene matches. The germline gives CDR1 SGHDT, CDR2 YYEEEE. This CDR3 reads CASSLRLARLREQYF. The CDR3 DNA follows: TGTGCCAGCAGCTTGAGACTAGCAAGGTTGCGCGAGCAGTACTTC. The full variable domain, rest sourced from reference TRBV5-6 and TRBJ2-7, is DAGVTQSPTHLIKTRGQQVTLRCSPKSGHDTVSWYQQALGQGPQFIFQYYEEEERQRGNFPDRFSGHQFPNYSSELNVNALLLGDSALYLCASSLRLARLREQYFGPGTRLTVT.

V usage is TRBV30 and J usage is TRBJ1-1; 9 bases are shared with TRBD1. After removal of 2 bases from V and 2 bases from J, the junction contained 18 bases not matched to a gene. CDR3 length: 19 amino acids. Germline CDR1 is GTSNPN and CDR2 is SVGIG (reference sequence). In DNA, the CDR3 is TGTGCCTGGAGTCAGGACAGGGGACTCCTAGGTAGACTAAACACTGAAGCTTTCTTT. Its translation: CAWSQDRGLLGRLNTEAFF.

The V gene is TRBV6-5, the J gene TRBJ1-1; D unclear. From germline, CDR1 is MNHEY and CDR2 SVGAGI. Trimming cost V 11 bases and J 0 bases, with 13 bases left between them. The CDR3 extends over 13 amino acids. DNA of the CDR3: TGTGCCTCAACTCTTACTCTGAACACTGAAGCTTTCTTT. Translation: CASTLTLNTEAFF.

This CDR3 reads CAWSKLSGANVLTF. The CDR3 bases are TGTGCCTGGAGTAAGCTGTCTGGGGCCAACGTCCTGACTTTC. The V and J genes are TRBV30 and TRBJ2-6; D remains ambiguous. V lost 2 bases and J 1 base, leaving 6 bases between the germline ends. The CDR3 runs 14 residues. From germline, CDR1 is GTSNPN and CDR2 SVGIG (reference sequence).

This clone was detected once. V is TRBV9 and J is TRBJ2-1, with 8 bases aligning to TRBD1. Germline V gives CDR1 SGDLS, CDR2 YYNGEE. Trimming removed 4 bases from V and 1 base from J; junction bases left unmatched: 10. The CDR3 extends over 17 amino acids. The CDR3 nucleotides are TGTGCCAGCAGCTTTACCGGGACAGGTCGTTCCTACAATGAGCAGTTCTTC. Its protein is CASSFTGTGRSYNEQFF. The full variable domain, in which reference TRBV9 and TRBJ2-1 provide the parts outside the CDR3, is DSGVTQTPKHLITATGQRVTLRCSPRSGDLSVYWYQQSLDQGLQFLIQYYNGEERAKGNILERFSAQQFPDLHSELNLSSLELGDSALYFCASSFTGTGRSYNEQFFGPGTRLTVL.

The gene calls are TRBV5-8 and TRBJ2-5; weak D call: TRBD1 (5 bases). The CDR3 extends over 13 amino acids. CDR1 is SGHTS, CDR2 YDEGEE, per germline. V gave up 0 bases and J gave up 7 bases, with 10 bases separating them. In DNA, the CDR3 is TGTGCCAGCAGCTTGGAGGGTAGGGGGACCCAGTACTTC. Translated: CASSLEGRGTQYF.

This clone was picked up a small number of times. CDR3 region: CASGLMGRNYEQYF. The CDR3 region has the DNA TGTGCTAGTGGTTTGATGGGGAGGAACTACGAGCAGTACTTC. The chain combines TRBV12-5 with TRBJ2-7; perhaps TRBD2 as D (6 bases). Germline CDR1 is LGHNT and CDR2 is FRNRAP. V was clipped by 2 bases and J by 3 bases, with 11 bases between them. The CDR3 length is 14 residues.

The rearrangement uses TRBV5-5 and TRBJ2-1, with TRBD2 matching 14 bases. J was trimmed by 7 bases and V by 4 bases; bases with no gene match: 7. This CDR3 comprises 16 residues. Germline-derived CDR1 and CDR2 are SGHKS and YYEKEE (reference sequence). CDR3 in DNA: TGTGCCAGCAGCCCCGGGACTAGCGGGAGATGGAATGAGCAGTTCTTC. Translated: CASSPGTSGRWNEQFF. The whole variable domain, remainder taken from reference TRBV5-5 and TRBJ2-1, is DAGVTQSPTHLIKTRGQQVTLRCSPISGHKSVSWYQQVLGQGPQFIFQYYEKEERGRGNFPDRFSARQFPNYSSELNVNALLLGDSALYLCASSPGTSGRWNEQFFGPGTRLTVL.

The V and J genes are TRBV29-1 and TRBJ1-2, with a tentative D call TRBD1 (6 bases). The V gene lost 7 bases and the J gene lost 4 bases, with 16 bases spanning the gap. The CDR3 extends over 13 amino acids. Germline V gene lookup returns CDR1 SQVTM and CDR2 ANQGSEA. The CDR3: CSGGPGGGYGYTF. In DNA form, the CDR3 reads TGCAGCGGGGGCCCGGGGGGCGGCTATGGCTACACCTTC.

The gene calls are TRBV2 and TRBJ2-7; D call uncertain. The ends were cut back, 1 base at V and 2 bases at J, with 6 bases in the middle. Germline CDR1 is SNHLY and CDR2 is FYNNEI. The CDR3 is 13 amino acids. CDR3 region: CASSEDLAYEQYF. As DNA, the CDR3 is TGTGCCAGCAGTGAAGATCTAGCCTACGAGCAGTACTTC.